This TCR beta chain was identified in a study of T-cell memory formation after mild COVID-19. About the study: The study found TCR clusters largely donor specific.

Study-wide results and limits: Largely, contracting CD4+ clones fell within CM and EM, and contracting CD8+ clones within EMRA. The finding that pre-infection memory included some responding clones suggested that cross-reactive memory joined.

To note about this clonotype: The target antigen is unknown.

Constant-segment-primed 5'RACE gave TCR alpha and TCR beta cDNA libraries with sample barcodes and UMIs. One entry per CDR3 protein, called by TCRdb with MiXCR from the 5' RACE reads. The table shows around 300,000 distinct CDR3 sequences, with 10% to 15% occurring only once. Germline CDR1 and CDR2: MNHNS and SASEGT. The germline V and J ends were trimmed by 9 bases and 5 bases, with 10 bases remaining between them. The length of the CDR3 is 12 residues. The sample was PBMCs or a T cell subset sorted from them (not recorded which). The TCR was taken from a man between 18 and 35 years old who had mild COVID-19 (a few samples of this study predate the infection). Cell type and time point are not known. This chain links TRBV6-1 with TRBJ2-2; perhaps D is TRBD1 or TRBD2 (6 bases each). In DNA, the CDR3 is TGTGCCAGTTCGGGGGCAACCGGGGAGCTGTTTTTT. As protein: CASSGATGELFF.